The present TCR beta chain was sequenced within a study of patients and donors after allogeneic stem cell transplantation. The CDR3 is 16 amino acids. V was cut by 0 bases and J by 0 bases, with 6 bases left in between. This clonotype was detected many times. A single record per CDR3 protein comes from TCRdb applying MiXCR to the RT-PCR reads. The sample yields about 960,000 distinct CDR3 sequences, roughly 17% seen once. This receptor was taken from a human donor who was either an allogeneic HSCT recipient or a stem cell or donor lymphocyte infusion donor (not recorded which). It is not recorded whose cells these are; they may come from a transplant donor. The chain joins TRBV12-3 or TRBV12-4 to TRBJ2-6, with D uncertain. Material for sequencing was blood, either unsorted or a sorted T cell fraction (not recorded which). The CDR3 loop is CASSLASLSGANVLTF. The CDR3 coding sequence is TGTGCCAGCAGTTTAGCGTCTCTCTCTGGGGCCAACGTCCTGACTTTC.